This is a list of T cell receptor beta chains from one sample in a study of blood T cell repertoires in COVID-19. This table comes from immunoSEQ multiplex PCR, and its TCRdb copy is limited to in-frame clones, with some not included. The sample holds some 250,000 clones; 80% to 90% are singletons and the top ten take 1.5% to 2%. The sequenced sample was PBMCs or T cells enriched from blood (not recorded which). Receptors were obtained from a woman in her 50s who had recovered from COVID-19. The CDR3 runs from the conserved cysteine through the conserved F or W. Each record gives: D gene, J gene, CDR3 length, V gene, clone size, CDR3 DNA, CDR3 protein. D genes are given only for firm matches. Only some rows state a clone size, as once, few, many or a class for expanded clones.

TRBD1 TRBJ2-3 17 TRBV5-1 . TGCGCCAGCAGCCCAGGGACAGGGACGGGGTTCACAGATACGCAGTATTTT CASSPGTGTGFTDTQYF
TRBD1 TRBJ1-5 17 TRBV19 . TGTGCCAGTAGCCCGGGACAGGGGAATTTTTGGGATCAGCCCCAGCATTTT CASSPGQGNFWDQPQHF
TRBD2 TRBJ2-1 15 TRBV6-1 once TGTGCCAGCACCCCGGGACTAGCGGGAGGCAATGAGCAGTTCTTC CASTPGLAGGNEQFF
TRBD1 TRBJ2-5 15 TRBV3-1/TRBV3-2 . TGTGCCAGCAGCCACCGGGACAGAGGTCTCGGGGCCCAGTACTTC CASSHRDRGLGAQYF
. TRBJ2-7 13 TRBV12-5 . TGTGCTAGTGGTTTGGGGGACACCTACGAGCAGTACTTC CASGLGDTYEQYF
. TRBJ2-1 13 TRBV9 . TGTGCCAGCAGCGGACTATTTGACAATGAGCAGTTCTTC CASSGLFDNEQFF
TRBD1 TRBJ2-2 18 TRBV5-5 . TGTGCCAGCACCTTTCAAGAAGGGACAGGGAGGAACACCGGGGAGCTGTTTTTT CASTFQEGTGRNTGELFF
. TRBJ1-2 14 TRBV3-1/TRBV3-2 once TGTGCCAGCAGCTTTAGGGGCGCAGACTATGGCTACACCTTC CASSFRGADYGYTF
TRBD2 TRBJ2-3 15 TRBV30 . TGTGCCTGGAGCCTGGCTAGCGGCGGAGCAGATACGCAGTATTTT CAWSLASGGADTQYF
. TRBJ2-2 13 TRBV2 few TGTGCCAGCAGTGAACAGGGTAACGGGGAGCTGTTTTTT CASSEQGNGELFF
. TRBJ2-1 14 TRBV5-1 once TGCGCCAGCAGTTGGGGCGGCACCTACAATGAGCAGTTCTTC CASSWGGTYNEQFF
TRBD1 TRBJ1-1 13 TRBV11-2 few TGTGCCAGCAGCCCCGGACAGGGTTATGTAGCTTTCTTT CASSPGQGYVAFF
. TRBJ2-5 14 TRBV19 . TGTGCCAGTAGTATAGAGGGCAGGGGAGAGACCCAGTACTTC CASSIEGRGETQYF
. TRBJ2-7 13 TRBV12-3/TRBV12-4 . TGTGCCAGCAACGGCAGGAGGGGCCACGAGCAGTACTTC CASNGRRGHEQYF
. TRBJ1-2 14 TRBV10-3 . TGTGCCATCAGTGAGTCGGTCGGGGTCTATGGCTACACCTTC CAISESVGVYGYTF
TRBD1 TRBJ1-6 17 TRBV5-1 . TGCGCCAGCAGCATGACAGGGGGCGCGTCCTATAATTCACCCCTCCACTTT CASSMTGGASYNSPLHF
. TRBJ1-2 11 TRBV20-1 few TGCAGTGCTCCCATAGCCTATGGCTACACCTTC CSAPIAYGYTF
TRBD1 TRBJ1-4 14 TRBV13 . TGTGCCAGCGGGGACAGGGCCACTAATGAAAAACTGTTTTTT CASGDRATNEKLFF
. TRBJ1-5 15 TRBV18 . TGTGCCAGCTCAGCCTTACAGGGCAGCAATCAGCCCCAGCATTTT CASSALQGSNQPQHF
. TRBJ2-1 15 TRBV7-9 . TGTGCCAGCAGCTTCGGCCAGGGTGGGAGGAATGAGCAGTTCTTC CASSFGQGGRNEQFF
. TRBJ2-3 13 TRBV19 few TGTGCCAGTAGTATAGGGACACTGGATACGCAGTATTTT CASSIGTLDTQYF
TRBD1 TRBJ2-7 13 TRBV9 few TGTGCCAGCAGCGTGGGACAGCCCTACGAGCAGTACTTC CASSVGQPYEQYF
. TRBJ1-1 13 TRBV5-1 . TGCGCCAGCAGACAGGGTTGGGCCACTGAAGCTTTCTTT CASRQGWATEAFF
. TRBJ2-3 15 TRBV6-1 once TGTGCCAGCAGTGAAAGTCAGGGAAGCACAGATACGCAGTATTTT CASSESQGSTDTQYF
TRBD1 TRBJ2-1 16 TRBV7-6 . TGTGCCAGCAGCTTAGTACCGGGACAGGGATACAATGAGCAGTTCTTC CASSLVPGQGYNEQFF
TRBD2 TRBJ2-1 17 TRBV5-1 . TGCGCCAGCAGCTTGGCACGAGTAGCTAGCGGGGCTGATGAGCAGTTCTTC CASSLARVASGADEQFF
. TRBJ1-6 16 TRBV6-1 . TGTGCCAGCAGTGAACAGGGCTCTTATAATAATTCACCCCTCCACTTT CASSEQGSYNNSPLHF
. TRBJ2-5 14 TRBV2 . TGTGCCAGCAATCAAGGGAGTAGATTAGAGACCCAGTACTTC CASNQGSRLETQYF
TRBD2 TRBJ2-1 14 TRBV4-2 . TGTGCCAGCAGTATACGGGGGGTCTACAATGAGCAGTTCTTC CASSIRGVYNEQFF
. TRBJ1-1 13 TRBV11-3 . TGTGCCAGCAGCCCAGGGCCTTACACTGAAGCTTTCTTT CASSPGPYTEAFF
TRBD1 TRBJ2-7 14 TRBV2 . TGTGCCAGCAGGGGGACAGGGGGCTACTACGAGCAGTACTTC CASRGTGGYYEQYF
TRBD2 TRBJ2-1 15 TRBV11-3 once TGTGCCAGCAGCTTAGGCGGGAGGCTATACAATGAGCAGTTCTTC CASSLGGRLYNEQFF